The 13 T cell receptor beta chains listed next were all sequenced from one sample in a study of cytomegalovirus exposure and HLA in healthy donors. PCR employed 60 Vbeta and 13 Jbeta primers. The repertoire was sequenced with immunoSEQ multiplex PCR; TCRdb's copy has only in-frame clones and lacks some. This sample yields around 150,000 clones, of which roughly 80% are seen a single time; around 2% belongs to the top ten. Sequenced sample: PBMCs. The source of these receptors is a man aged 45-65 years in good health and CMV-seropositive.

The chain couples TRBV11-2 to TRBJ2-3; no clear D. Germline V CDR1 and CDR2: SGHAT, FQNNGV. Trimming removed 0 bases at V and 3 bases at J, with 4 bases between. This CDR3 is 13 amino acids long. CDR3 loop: CASSLEQTDTQYF. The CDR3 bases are TGTGCCAGCAGCTTAGAACAGACAGATACGCAGTATTTT.

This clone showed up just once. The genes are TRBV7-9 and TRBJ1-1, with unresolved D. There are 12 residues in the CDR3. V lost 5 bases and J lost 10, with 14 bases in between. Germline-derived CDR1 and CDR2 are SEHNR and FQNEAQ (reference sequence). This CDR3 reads CASSQQDRGAFF. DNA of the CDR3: TGTGCCAGCAGCCAACAAGACCGGGGAGCTTTCTTT. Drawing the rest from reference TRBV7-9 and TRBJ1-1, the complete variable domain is DTGVSQNPRHKITKRGQNVTFRCDPISEHNRLYWYRQTLGQGPEFLTYFQNEAQLEKSRLLSDRFSAERPKGSFSTLEIQRTEQGDSAMYLCASSQQDRGAFFGQGTRLTVV.

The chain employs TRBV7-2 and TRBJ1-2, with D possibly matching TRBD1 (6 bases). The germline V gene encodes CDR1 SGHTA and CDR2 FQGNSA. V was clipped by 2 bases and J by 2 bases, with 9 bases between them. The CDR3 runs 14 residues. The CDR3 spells CASSLTGQNYGYTF. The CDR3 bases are TGTGCCAGCAGCTTAACTGGACAGAACTATGGCTACACCTTC.

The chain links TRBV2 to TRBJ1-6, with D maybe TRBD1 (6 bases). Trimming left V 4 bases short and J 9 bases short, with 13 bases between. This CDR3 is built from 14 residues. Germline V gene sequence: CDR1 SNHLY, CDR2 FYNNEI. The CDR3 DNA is TGTGCCAGCAGTGTCGGTCAGGGGATTTCACCCCTCCACTTT. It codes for CASSVGQGISPLHF.

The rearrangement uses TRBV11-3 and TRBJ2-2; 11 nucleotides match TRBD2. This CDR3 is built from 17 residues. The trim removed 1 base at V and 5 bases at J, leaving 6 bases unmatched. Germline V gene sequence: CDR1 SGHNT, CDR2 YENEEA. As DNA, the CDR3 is TGTGCCAGCAGCTTAGGGGAGAGACTAGCGGGGACCGGGGAGCTGTTTTTT. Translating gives CASSLGERLAGTGELFF.

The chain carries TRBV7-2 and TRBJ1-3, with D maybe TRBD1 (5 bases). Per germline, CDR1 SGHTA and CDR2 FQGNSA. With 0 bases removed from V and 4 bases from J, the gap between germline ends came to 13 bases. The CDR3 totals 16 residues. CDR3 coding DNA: TGTGCCAGCAGCTTAGCAGGAGGGGCTACCGGAAACACCATATATTTT. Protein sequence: CASSLAGGATGNTIYF.

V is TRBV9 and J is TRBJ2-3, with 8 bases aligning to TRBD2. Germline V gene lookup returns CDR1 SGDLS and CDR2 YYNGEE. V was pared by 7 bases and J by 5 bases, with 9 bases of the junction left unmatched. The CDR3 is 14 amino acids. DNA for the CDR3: TGTGCCAGCTCATTCGGACTAGCTAGAGATACGCAGTATTTT. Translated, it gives CASSFGLARDTQYF.

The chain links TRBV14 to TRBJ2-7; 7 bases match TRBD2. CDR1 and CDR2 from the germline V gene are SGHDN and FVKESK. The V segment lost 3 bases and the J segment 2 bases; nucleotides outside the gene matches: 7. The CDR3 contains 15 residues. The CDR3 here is CASSHPAGNTYEQYF. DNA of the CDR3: TGTGCCAGCAGCCACCCAGCGGGGAACACCTACGAGCAGTACTTC. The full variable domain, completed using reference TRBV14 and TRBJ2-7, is EAGVTQFPSHSVIEKGQTVTLRCDPISGHDNLYWYRRVMGKEIKFLLHFVKESKQDESGMPNNRFLAERTGGTYSTLKVQPAELEDSGVYFCASSHPAGNTYEQYFGPGTRLTVT.

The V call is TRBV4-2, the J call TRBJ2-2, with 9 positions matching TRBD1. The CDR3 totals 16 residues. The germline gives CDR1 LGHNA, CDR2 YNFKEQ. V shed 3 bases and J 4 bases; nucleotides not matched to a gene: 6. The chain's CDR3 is CASSHPGQGFTGELFF. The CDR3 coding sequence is TGTGCCAGCAGCCATCCGGGACAGGGTTTCACCGGGGAGCTGTTTTTT.

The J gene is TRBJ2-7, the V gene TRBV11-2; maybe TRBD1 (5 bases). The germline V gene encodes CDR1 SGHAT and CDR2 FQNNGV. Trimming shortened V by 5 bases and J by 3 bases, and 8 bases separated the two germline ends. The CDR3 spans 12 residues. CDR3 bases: TGTGCCAGCAGCGCCCAGGGCTACGAGCAGTACTTC. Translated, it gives CASSAQGYEQYF.

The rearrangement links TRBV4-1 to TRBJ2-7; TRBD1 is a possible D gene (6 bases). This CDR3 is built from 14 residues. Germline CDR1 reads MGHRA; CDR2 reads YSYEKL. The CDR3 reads CVSRPDRDSYEQYF. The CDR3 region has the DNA TGCGTCTCCCGCCCGGACAGAGACTCCTACGAGCAGTACTTC.

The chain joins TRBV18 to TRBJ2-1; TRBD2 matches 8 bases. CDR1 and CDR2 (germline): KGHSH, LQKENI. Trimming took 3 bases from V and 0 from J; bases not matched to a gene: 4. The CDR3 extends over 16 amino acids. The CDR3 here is CASSPGSGVSYNEQFF. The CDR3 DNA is TGTGCCAGCTCACCGGGTAGCGGGGTCTCCTACAATGAGCAGTTCTTC. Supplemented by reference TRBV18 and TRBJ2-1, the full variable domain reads NAGVMQNPRHLVRRRGQEARLRCSPMKGHSHVYWYRQLPEEGLKFMVYLQKENIIDESGMPKERFSAEFPKEGPSILRIQQVVRGDSAAYFCASSPGSGVSYNEQFFGPGTRLTVL.

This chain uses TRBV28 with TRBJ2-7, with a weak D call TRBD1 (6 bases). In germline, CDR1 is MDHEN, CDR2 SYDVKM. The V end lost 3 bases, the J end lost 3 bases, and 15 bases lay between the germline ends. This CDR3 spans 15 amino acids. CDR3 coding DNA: TGTGCCAGCAGTTTCTTCGGACAGACAGACTACGAGCAGTACTTC. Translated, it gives CASSFFGQTDYEQYF.